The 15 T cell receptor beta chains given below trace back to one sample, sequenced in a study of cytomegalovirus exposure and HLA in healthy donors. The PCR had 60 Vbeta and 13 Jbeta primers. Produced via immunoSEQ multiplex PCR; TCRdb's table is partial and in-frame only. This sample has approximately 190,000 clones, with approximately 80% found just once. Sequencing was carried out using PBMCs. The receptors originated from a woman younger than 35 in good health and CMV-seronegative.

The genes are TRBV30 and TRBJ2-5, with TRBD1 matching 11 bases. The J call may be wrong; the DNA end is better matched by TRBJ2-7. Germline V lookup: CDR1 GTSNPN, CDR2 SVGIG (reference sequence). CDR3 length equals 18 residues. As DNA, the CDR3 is TGTGCCTGGAGGTGGGGGTTCGTCTCGGGACAGGGGGTCAACGAGCAGTACTTC. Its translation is CAWRWGFVSGQGVNEQYF.

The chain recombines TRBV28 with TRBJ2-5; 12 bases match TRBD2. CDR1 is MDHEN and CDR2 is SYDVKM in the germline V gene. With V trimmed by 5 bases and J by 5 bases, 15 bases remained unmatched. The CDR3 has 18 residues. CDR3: CASSRKLSSGRAPETQYF. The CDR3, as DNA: TGTGCCAGCAGTCGAAAACTCTCTAGCGGGAGGGCCCCGGAGACCCAGTACTTC.

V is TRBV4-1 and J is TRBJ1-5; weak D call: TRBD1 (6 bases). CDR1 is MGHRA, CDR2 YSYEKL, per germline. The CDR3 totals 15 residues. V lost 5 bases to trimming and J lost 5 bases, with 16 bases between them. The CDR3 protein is CASSSHGTPDQPQHF. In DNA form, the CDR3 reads TGCGCCAGCAGCTCCCACGGGACACCCGATCAGCCCCAGCATTTT.

The CDR3 DNA follows: TGTGCCTGGAGTGACCCAGGGGTCGACGAGCAGTACTTC. Protein sequence: CAWSDPGVDEQYF. The chain combines TRBV30 with TRBJ2-7; TRBD1 is a possible D gene (6 bases). Germline CDR1 and CDR2: GTSNPN and SVGIG (reference sequence). The CDR3 has 13 amino acids. V dropped 1 base and J dropped 5 bases, with 12 bases sitting between them.

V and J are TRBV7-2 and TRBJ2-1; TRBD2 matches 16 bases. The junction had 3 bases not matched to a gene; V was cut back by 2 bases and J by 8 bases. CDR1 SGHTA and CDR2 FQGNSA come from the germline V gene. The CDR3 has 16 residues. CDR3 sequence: CASSLIGTSGRDEQFF. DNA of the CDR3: TGTGCCAGCAGCTTAATTGGGACTAGCGGGAGGGATGAGCAGTTCTTC.

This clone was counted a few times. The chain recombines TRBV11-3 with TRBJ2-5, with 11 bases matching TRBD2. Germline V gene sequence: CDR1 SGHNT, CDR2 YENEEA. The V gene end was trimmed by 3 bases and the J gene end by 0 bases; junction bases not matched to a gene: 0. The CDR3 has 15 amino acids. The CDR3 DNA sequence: TGTGCCAGCAGCTTTAGCGGGAGGGACCAAGAGACCCAGTACTTC. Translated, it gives CASSFSGRDQETQYF.

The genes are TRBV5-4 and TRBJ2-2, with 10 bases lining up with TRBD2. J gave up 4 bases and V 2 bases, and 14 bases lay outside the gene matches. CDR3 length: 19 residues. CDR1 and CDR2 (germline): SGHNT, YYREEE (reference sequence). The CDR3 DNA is TGTGCCAGCAGCTTCGATAACCTAGCGGGAGTTGTGATCACCGGGGAGCTGTTTTTT. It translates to CASSFDNLAGVVITGELFF.

CDR3 sequence: CASRPQGLGNQPQHF. In nucleotides, the CDR3 is TGTGCCAGCAGGCCCCAGGGACTTGGCAATCAGCCCCAGCATTTT. The chain employs TRBV28 and TRBJ1-5, with D tentatively TRBD1 (5 bases). CDR1 and CDR2 (germline): MDHEN, SYDVKM. This CDR3 is built from 15 residues. The V end was cut by 6 bases, the J end by 2 bases, with 14 bases between.

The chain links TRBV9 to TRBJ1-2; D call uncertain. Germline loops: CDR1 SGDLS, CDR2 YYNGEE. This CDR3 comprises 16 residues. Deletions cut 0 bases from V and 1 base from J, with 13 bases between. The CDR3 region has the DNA TGTGCCAGCAGCGTAGAGTCCCCCGAGAATAACTATGGCTACACCTTC. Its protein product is CASSVESPENNYGYTF. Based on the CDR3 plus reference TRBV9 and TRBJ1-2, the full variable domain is DSGVTQTPKHLITATGQRVTLRCSPRSGDLSVYWYQQSLDQGLQFLIQYYNGEERAKGNILERFSAQQFPDLHSELNLSSLELGDSALYFCASSVESPENNYGYTFGSGTRLTVV.

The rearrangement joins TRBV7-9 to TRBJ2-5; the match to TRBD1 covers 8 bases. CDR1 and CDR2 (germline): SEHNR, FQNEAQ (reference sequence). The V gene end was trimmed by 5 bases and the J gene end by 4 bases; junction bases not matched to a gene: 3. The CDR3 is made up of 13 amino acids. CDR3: CASSLTGVETQYF. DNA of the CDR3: TGTGCCAGCAGCCTGACAGGGGTAGAGACCCAGTACTTC.

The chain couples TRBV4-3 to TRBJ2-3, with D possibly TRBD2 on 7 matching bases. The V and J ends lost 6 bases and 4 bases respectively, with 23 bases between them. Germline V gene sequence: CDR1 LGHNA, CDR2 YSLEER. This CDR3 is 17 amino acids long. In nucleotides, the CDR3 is TGCGCCAGCAGTCCGCCGGGGGCGGGAGTCGGGGCAGATACGCAGTATTTT. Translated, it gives CASSPPGAGVGADTQYF.

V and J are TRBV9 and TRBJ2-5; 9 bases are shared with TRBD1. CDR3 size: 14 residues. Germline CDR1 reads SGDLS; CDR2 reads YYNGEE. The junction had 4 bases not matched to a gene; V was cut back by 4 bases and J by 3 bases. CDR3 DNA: TGTGCCAGCAGCTCCTGGACAGGGGAAGAGACCCAGTACTTC. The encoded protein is CASSSWTGEETQYF.

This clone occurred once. CDR3: CASSLYGRGPGELFF. As DNA, the CDR3 is TGTGCCAGCAGTTTATACGGGAGGGGTCCCGGGGAGCTGTTTTTT. This sequence joins TRBV28 and TRBJ2-2; the match to TRBD2 covers 8 bases. There are 15 residues in the CDR3. The J segment lost 6 bases and the V segment lost 1 base, leaving 4 bases of the junction unmatched. Germline lookup yields CDR1 MDHEN and CDR2 SYDVKM.

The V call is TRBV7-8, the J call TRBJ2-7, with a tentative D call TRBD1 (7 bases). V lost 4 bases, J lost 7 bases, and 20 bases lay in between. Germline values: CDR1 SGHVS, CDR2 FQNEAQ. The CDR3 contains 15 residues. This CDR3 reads CASSSPGQSGREQYF. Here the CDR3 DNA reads TGTGCCAGCAGCTCCCCGGGACAGTCGGGGAGGGAGCAGTACTTC.

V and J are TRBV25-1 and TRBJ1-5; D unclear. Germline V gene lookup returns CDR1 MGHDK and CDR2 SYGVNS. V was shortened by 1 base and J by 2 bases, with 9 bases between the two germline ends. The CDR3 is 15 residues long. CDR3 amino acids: CASSESVVGNQPQHF. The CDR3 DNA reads TGTGCCAGCAGTGAATCGGTAGTAGGCAATCAGCCCCAGCATTTT.